Below are 14 T cell receptor beta chains sequenced from a single sample in a study of long-term antiretroviral therapy in people with HIV. Sequencing relied on immunoSEQ assay v3.0, run at survey level. Clones were read by immunoSEQ multiplex PCR, and TCRdb kept only the in-frame ones, dropping some. The table has tens of thousands of clones, over 70% seen once; the top ten hold roughly 9.8%. Sequenced material: unsorted PBMCs, taken almost 2.9 years after starting antiretroviral therapy. The source of these receptors is a man aged 30 to 39 with HIV.

This chain uses TRBV5-5 with TRBJ2-6; D is unresolved. Germline V gene sequence: CDR1 SGHKS, CDR2 YYEKEE (reference sequence). The CDR3 is 15 amino acids. V lost 2 bases and J 0 bases, leaving 6 bases between the germline ends. The CDR3 reads CASSFSASGANVLTF. The CDR3 region has the DNA TGTGCCAGCAGCTTTTCGGCCTCTGGGGCCAACGTCCTGACTTTC. The full variable domain, rest sourced from reference TRBV5-5 and TRBJ2-6, is DAGVTQSPTHLIKTRGQQVTLRCSPISGHKSVSWYQQVLGQGPQFIFQYYEKEERGRGNFPDRFSARQFPNYSSELNVNALLLGDSALYLCASSFSASGANVLTFGAGSRLTVL.

The rearrangement uses TRBV28 and TRBJ2-7; D might be TRBD1 (6 bases). V lost 5 bases, J lost 3 bases, and 26 bases lay in between. The length of the CDR3 is 18 residues. Germline CDR1 and CDR2: MDHEN and SYDVKM. The CDR3, as DNA: TGTGCCAGCAGTCTGATCCTCAGACCAGGGGAATGGGGCTACGAGCAGTACTTC. Translating it yields CASSLILRPGEWGYEQYF.

The genes are TRBV13 and TRBJ2-2; D perhaps matches TRBD1 (5 bases). This CDR3 is built from 13 residues. Trimming removed 0 bases from V and 6 bases from J, with 5 bases in between. The germline gives CDR1 PRHDT, CDR2 FYEKMQ (reference sequence). The CDR3 protein is CASSLGQAGELFF. The CDR3, as DNA: TGTGCCAGCAGCTTAGGACAGGCCGGGGAGCTGTTTTTT.

This clone was counted a single time. The chain joins TRBV6-5 to TRBJ2-1, with D possibly being TRBD2 (5 bases). The CDR3 extends over 14 amino acids. Trimming cost V 9 bases and J 5 bases, with 17 bases left between them. Germline V lookup: CDR1 MNHEY, CDR2 SVGAGI. The CDR3: CASHSSNLHNEQFF. CDR3 in DNA: TGTGCCAGTCACTCTAGCAACCTCCACAATGAGCAGTTCTTC.

This CDR3 is CASSARTGGNEQFF. The CDR3, as DNA: TGTGCCAGCAGCGCGAGAACAGGGGGTAATGAGCAGTTCTTC. The J gene is TRBJ2-1, the V gene TRBV7-8; TRBD1 matches 8 bases. V shed 5 bases and J 7 bases; nucleotides not matched to a gene: 7. This CDR3 comprises 14 residues. The germline CDR1 and CDR2 sequences are SGHVS and FQNEAQ.

The V gene is TRBV6-1, the J gene TRBJ1-5, with D uncertain. This CDR3 is built from 14 residues. V lost 3 bases and J lost 3, with 9 bases in between. Per the germline V gene, CDR1 is MNHNS and CDR2 is SASEGT. The CDR3 DNA follows: TGTGCCAGCAGTGAGGATCCTTCCAATCAGCCCCAGCATTTT. It is translated as CASSEDPSNQPQHF.

V usage is TRBV27 and J usage is TRBJ1-5; TRBD1 might be the D (5 bases). Germline CDR1 MNHEY, CDR2 SMNVEV (reference sequence). This CDR3 is built from 13 residues. V gave up 5 bases and J gave up 7 bases, with 12 bases separating them. CDR3 coding DNA: TGTGCCAGCAGTAACCTCGGGGCCCAGCCCCAGCATTTT. As protein: CASSNLGAQPQHF.

This chain links TRBV5-4 with TRBJ2-1; tentative D call: TRBD2 (6 bases). V was cut by 5 bases and J by 9 bases, with 12 bases left in between. Germline CDR1 and CDR2: SGHNT and YYREEE (reference sequence). This CDR3 contains 12 residues. Here the CDR3 reads CASSYMEGEQFF. CDR3 bases: TGTGCCAGCAGTTATATGGAGGGTGAGCAGTTCTTC.

The chain combines TRBV18 with TRBJ2-3; tentatively, D is TRBD2 (5 bases). The CDR3 has 13 amino acids. Germline V gene data show CDR1 as KGHSH and CDR2 as LQKENI. Trimming left V 5 bases short and J 5 bases short, with 11 bases between. The CDR3 nucleotides are TGTGCCAGCTCATCCCTAGCTGGAGATACGCAGTATTTT. Residues: CASSSLAGDTQYF. Supplemented by reference TRBV18 and TRBJ2-3, the full variable domain reads NAGVMQNPRHLVRRRGQEARLRCSPMKGHSHVYWYRQLPEEGLKFMVYLQKENIIDESGMPKERFSAEFPKEGPSILRIQQVVRGDSAAYFCASSSLAGDTQYFGPGTRLTVL.

This chain connects TRBV18 to TRBJ2-7, with TRBD1 matching over 8 bases. The CDR3 covers 18 residues. V lost 5 bases, J lost 4 bases, and 19 bases stayed unmatched. Germline CDR1 KGHSH, CDR2 LQKENI. The CDR3 here is CASSSTLVTWDRRYEQYF. The CDR3 bases are TGTGCCAGCTCATCAACACTGGTTACCTGGGACAGGAGATACGAGCAGTACTTC.

The chain couples TRBV4-1 to TRBJ1-5, with D tentatively TRBD1 (5 bases). V was cut by 1 base and J by 2 bases, with 9 bases left in between. The CDR3 contains 15 residues. Germline values: CDR1 MGHRA, CDR2 YSYEKL. The CDR3 here is CASSQGQGGNQPQHF. The CDR3 DNA sequence: TGCGCCAGCAGCCAAGGGCAGGGTGGCAATCAGCCCCAGCATTTT.

The chain couples TRBV6-1 to TRBJ1-5; a weak D match, TRBD1 (6 bases). The CDR3 covers 14 residues. The germline V and J ends were trimmed by 6 bases and 4 bases, with 13 bases remaining between them. Germline V gene sequence: CDR1 MNHNS, CDR2 SASEGT. The CDR3 spells CASRIWTVNQPQHF. CDR3 sequence (DNA): TGTGCCAGCAGGATCTGGACAGTTAATCAGCCCCAGCATTTT.

V usage is TRBV19 and J usage is TRBJ1-2, with 7 bases lining up with TRBD1. CDR1 and CDR2 from the germline V gene are LNHDA and SQIVND (reference sequence). Losses at the gene ends were 0 bases for V and 6 bases for J; bases not matched to a gene: 10. The CDR3 runs to 16 residues. The DNA for the CDR3 is TGTGCCAGTAGTATAGATGACACCGGGACAGATAATGGCTACACCTTC. It codes for CASSIDDTGTDNGYTF.

The genes are TRBV27 and TRBJ1-5, with D perhaps matching TRBD1 (5 bases). The CDR3 runs to 15 residues. Germline V gives CDR1 MNHEY, CDR2 SMNVEV (reference sequence). The germline V and J ends were trimmed by 2 bases and 3 bases, with 11 bases remaining between them. The CDR3 DNA follows: TGTGCCAGCAGTTTAGGGGCCGGGAACAATCAGCCCCAGCATTTT. This encodes CASSLGAGNNQPQHF.